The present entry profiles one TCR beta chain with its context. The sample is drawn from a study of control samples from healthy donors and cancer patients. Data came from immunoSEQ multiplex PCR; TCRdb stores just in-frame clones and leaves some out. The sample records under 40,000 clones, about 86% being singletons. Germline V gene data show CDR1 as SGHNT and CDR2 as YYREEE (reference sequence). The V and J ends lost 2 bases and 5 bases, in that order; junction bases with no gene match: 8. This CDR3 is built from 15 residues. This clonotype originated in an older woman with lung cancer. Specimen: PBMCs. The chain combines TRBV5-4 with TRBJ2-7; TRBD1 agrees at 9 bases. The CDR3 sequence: CASSLPGQGIHEQYF. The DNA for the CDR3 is TGTGCCAGCAGCTTACCGGGACAGGGTATCCACGAGCAGTACTTC.